These 14 T cell receptor beta chains were sequenced from one sample in a study of blood T cell repertoires in COVID-19. TCRdb's copy holds only in-frame clones and misses some; the assay was immunoSEQ multiplex PCR. The sample has just over 650,000 clones, 85% to 90% seen once. Sequences were obtained from peripheral blood. The receptor source for this set is a woman between 18 and 29 years old with acute or convalescent COVID-19.

The CDR3 reads CVTGSNGYTF. The CDR3 DNA follows: TGTGTCACAGGGAGTAACGGCTACACCTTC. The chain uses TRBV7-9 and TRBJ1-2; possibly TRBD1 for D (6 bases). The CDR3 has 10 residues. Germline V gene lookup returns CDR1 SEHNR and CDR2 FQNEAQ (reference sequence).

This clone was counted only a few times. The chain employs TRBV5-4 and TRBJ2-3, with 7 positions matching TRBD1. The CDR3 sequence is 16 residues long. Trimming took 1 base from V and 0 from J; bases not matched to a gene: 5. Germline-derived CDR1 and CDR2 are SGHNT and YYREEE (reference sequence). As DNA, the CDR3 is TGTGCCAGCAGCTTGAGGACAGGACCAAGCACAGATACGCAGTATTTT. This translates into CASSLRTGPSTDTQYF.

The rearrangement uses TRBV5-4 and TRBJ1-1; possibly TRBD1 for D (6 bases). Germline loops: CDR1 SGHNT, CDR2 YYREEE (reference sequence). The CDR3 has 15 residues. V lost 4 bases and J lost 0, with 13 bases in between. CDR3 region: CASSPPGHLNTEAFF. The CDR3 nucleotides are TGTGCCAGCAGCCCGCCGGGACACTTGAACACTGAAGCTTTCTTT.

The DNA for the CDR3 is TGCGCCAGCAGTGACCGGGGCGGGGCCCAGTACTTC. Translated: CASSDRGGAQYF. The rearrangement uses TRBV10-2 and TRBJ2-5; the D gene is possibly TRBD2 (6 bases). Germline V CDR1 and CDR2: WSHSY, SAAADI. V was shortened by 3 bases and J by 9 bases, with 11 bases between the two germline ends. The length of the CDR3 is 12 residues.

The CDR3 spells CAWSISPQGGLRAFF. The DNA of the CDR3 is TGTGCCTGGAGTATCTCCCCGCAGGGGGGTCTTAGGGCTTTCTTT. The chain combines TRBV30 with TRBJ1-1; 7 positions match TRBD1. Losses at the gene ends were 2 bases for V and 11 bases for J; bases not matched to a gene: 17. The CDR3 is 15 residues long. From germline, CDR1 is GTSNPN and CDR2 SVGIG (reference sequence).

The chain employs TRBV11-2 and TRBJ1-6, with 10 bases lining up with TRBD1. The V gene end was trimmed by 0 bases and the J gene end by 10 bases; junction bases not matched to a gene: 12. The CDR3 extends over 18 amino acids. CDR1 is SGHAT and CDR2 is FQNNGV in the germline V gene. This CDR3 reads CASSLDNWGDRGQSPLHF. Here the CDR3 DNA reads TGTGCCAGCAGCTTAGATAATTGGGGGGACAGGGGTCAATCACCCCTCCACTTT.

The chain uses TRBV27 and TRBJ2-1; TRBD1 matches at 9 bases. Per germline, CDR1 MNHEY and CDR2 SMNVEV (reference sequence). Germline trimming cut 7 bases from V and 7 bases from J; bases unmatched to any gene: 11. The length of the CDR3 is 15 residues. As DNA, the CDR3 is TGTGCCAGCAACCCTCTGACAGGGGGGGGAAATGAGCAGTTCTTC. This gives the protein CASNPLTGGGNEQFF.

The V call is TRBV3-1 (or the pseudogene TRBV3-2), the J call TRBJ2-6, with D perhaps matching TRBD2 (5 bases). Germline V gives CDR1 LGHDT, CDR2 YNNKEL (reference sequence). The V end was cut by 0 bases, the J end by 5 bases, with 17 bases between. The CDR3 covers 18 residues. CDR3 in amino acids: CASSQDSGRTGRANVLTF. The CDR3 DNA reads TGTGCCAGCAGCCAAGATTCCGGCCGTACGGGGAGGGCCAACGTCCTGACTTTC.

Here the CDR3 DNA reads TGTGCCAGCAGTTTAGATCGCCCGCAGGTAGGGGGCAGATGGGGGACCCAGTACTTC. This codes for CASSLDRPQVGGRWGTQYF. V is TRBV27 and J is TRBJ2-5, with 7 positions matching TRBD1. This CDR3 region has 19 residues. Trimming took 2 bases from V and 7 from J; bases not matched to a gene: 22. Germline CDR1 is MNHEY and CDR2 is SMNVEV (reference sequence).

The genes are TRBV7-9 and TRBJ1-5; 8 nucleotides align to TRBD1. CDR1 and CDR2 (germline): SEHNR, FQNEAQ (reference sequence). The CDR3 loop spans 15 amino acids. J lost 1 base, V lost 5 bases, and 4 bases had no gene match. CDR3 bases: TGTGCCAGCAGCCCAGGGGGCAGGAGCAATCAGCCCCAGCATTTT. Its translation is CASSPGGRSNQPQHF. Full variable domain (outside the CDR3, taken from reference TRBV7-9 and TRBJ1-5): DTGVSQNPRHKITKRGQNVTFRCDPISEHNRLYWYRQTLGQGPEFLTYFQNEAQLEKSRLLSDRFSAERPKGSFSTLEIQRTEQGDSAMYLCASSPGGRSNQPQHFGDGTRLSIL.

This rearrangement joins TRBV9 to TRBJ1-3; D is perhaps TRBD1 (5 bases). Germline CDR1 and CDR2: SGDLS and YYNGEE. The CDR3 contains 17 residues. With 2 bases removed from V and 3 bases from J, the gap between germline ends came to 18 bases. CDR3 protein: CASSVSPVGVVGNTIYF. CDR3 in DNA: TGTGCCAGCAGCGTTTCCCCTGTAGGGGTCGTTGGAAACACCATATATTTT.

This rearrangement joins TRBV10-2 to TRBJ1-5; a weak D match, TRBD1 (5 bases). The CDR3 loop spans 14 amino acids. Trimming removed 7 bases at V and 3 bases at J, with 13 bases between. Germline CDR1 reads WSHSY; CDR2 reads SAAADI. This CDR3 is CASTGGSLNQPQHF. CDR3 nucleotide sequence: TGCGCCAGCACGGGGGGGTCCCTCAATCAGCCCCAGCATTTT.

This clone has a single count. The V and J genes are TRBV9 and TRBJ2-1; 9 bases are shared with TRBD1. The V segment lost 4 bases and the J segment 8 bases; nucleotides outside the gene matches: 7. Germline assignment: CDR1 SGDLS and CDR2 YYNGEE. The CDR3 is 14 residues long. CDR3 sequence: CASSLQGASDEQFF. The CDR3 DNA reads TGTGCCAGCAGCTTACAGGGGGCGTCTGATGAGCAGTTCTTC.

This clone has just one count. The J gene is TRBJ2-1, the V gene TRBV7-3; D is perhaps TRBD2 (5 bases). CDR3 length: 12 residues. The V end lost 5 bases, the J end lost 6 bases, and 8 bases lay between the germline ends. CDR1 SGHTA and CDR2 FQGTGA come from the germline V gene. This CDR3 is CASSKSGNEQFF. The CDR3 coding sequence is TGTGCCAGCAGCAAAAGCGGCAATGAGCAGTTCTTC. Full variable domain (outside the CDR3, taken from reference TRBV7-3 and TRBJ2-1): GAGVSQTPSNKVTEKGKYVELRCDPISGHTALYWYRQSLGQGPEFLIYFQGTGAADDSGLPNDRFFAVRPEGSVSTLKIQRTERGDSAVYLCASSKSGNEQFFGPGTRLTVL.